These 13 T cell receptor beta chains were sequenced from one sample in a study of human T cells and chemical hapten exposure. A single record per CDR3 protein comes from TCRdb applying MiXCR to the RACE reads. This table holds roughly 97,000 distinct CDR3 sequences, 25% to 35% found once. Noted time point: patch test 3, about 24 weeks after DPC sensitization. The sample's treatment: therapeutic diphenylcyclopropenone sensitization with weekly scalp DPC. The sequenced sample was whole blood, obtained in connection with sensitization to the hapten diphenylcyclopropenone (DPC). These receptors came from a man aged 35 to 55 with alopecia areata. Some clones in this sample may be carry-over from other donors' samples.

This chain links TRBV21-1 with TRBJ1-3. TRBV21-1 is labeled a pseudogene. This CDR3 comprises 15 residues. Here the CDR3 reads CASSKSQQSARTIYF. The CDR3 nucleotides read TGTGCCAGCAGCAAAAGTCAACAGTCCGCCAGAACCATATATTTT.

The chain couples TRBV7-9 to TRBJ2-5, with 8 bases lining up with TRBD2. Per germline, CDR1 SEHNR and CDR2 FQNEAQ (reference sequence). The ends lost 4 bases at V and 3 bases at J; junction bases unmatched: 7. This CDR3 has 15 residues. As DNA, the CDR3 is TGTGCCAGCAGCTCCGGGACTAGGAGCGAAGAGACCCAGTACTTC. The encoded protein is CASSSGTRSEETQYF.

There are a few counts of this clonotype. This chain connects TRBV5-4 to TRBJ1-3; no firm D call. The V end was cut by 0 bases, the J end by 0 bases, with 7 bases between. Germline loops: CDR1 SGHNT, CDR2 YYREEE (reference sequence). This CDR3 comprises 15 residues. CDR3 DNA: TGTGCCAGCAGCTTGGACGCGGTCTCTGGAAACACCATATATTTT. Translated, it gives CASSLDAVSGNTIYF.

The chain joins TRBV28 to TRBJ1-4; D might be TRBD1 (6 bases). The CDR3 runs 15 residues. Per the germline V gene, CDR1 is MDHEN and CDR2 is SYDVKM. With 5 bases removed from V and 6 bases from J, the gap between germline ends came to 16 bases. DNA for the CDR3: TGTGCCAGCAGTGGGACGGCGGGGGCGTATGAAAAACTGTTTTTT. This sequence encodes CASSGTAGAYEKLFF.

This clonotype has more than one count but fewer than ten. DNA for the CDR3: TGTGCCAGCAGCTCCCGGACTAGCGGGAGTTGTGGTGAGCAGTTCTTC. Amino acid sequence: CASSSRTSGSCGEQFF. The chain uses TRBV11-1 and TRBJ2-1, with 13 bases aligning to TRBD2. Germline lookup yields CDR1 SGHAT and CDR2 FQDESV (reference sequence). The CDR3 loop spans 16 amino acids. The trim removed 4 bases at V and 9 bases at J, leaving 9 bases unmatched.

This clonotype was found a few times. V is TRBV10-3 and J is TRBJ2-7; TRBD1 might be the D (6 bases). This CDR3 contains 13 residues. Trimming took off 6 bases at V and 1 base at J, with 10 bases between the two ends. CDR1 and CDR2 (germline): ENHRY, SYGVKD. CDR3 protein: CAIRGDISYEQYF. Here the CDR3 DNA reads TGTGCCATCAGGGGGGACATTTCCTACGAGCAGTACTTC.

The DNA for the CDR3 is TGTGCCAGCAGCAAAGAGGCAGGACAGCTGAACACTGAAGCTTTCTTT. Amino acids: CASSKEAGQLNTEAFF. The chain employs TRBV21-1 and TRBJ1-1; the table's D call of TRBD1 was not tested on the DNA. TRBV21-1 is tagged as a pseudogene. The CDR3 is 16 amino acids.

This clonotype was counted between two and nine times. This chain uses TRBV12-3 or TRBV12-4 with TRBJ2-7, with 7 bases that match TRBD1. The CDR3 is 14 residues long. J lost 3 bases, V lost 3 bases, and 5 bases had no gene match. The CDR3 protein is CASSFWGQLYEQYF. The DNA of the CDR3 is TGTGCCAGCAGTTTTTGGGGACAGCTCTACGAGCAGTACTTC.

This clonotype was observed a single time. CDR3 coding DNA: TGTGCCAACTCTAGAAGTGTAGACTACGAGCAGTACTTC. Its translation: CANSRSVDYEQYF. The J gene is TRBJ2-7, the V gene TRBV2; D not certain. CDR3 size: 13 residues. The ends were cut back, 10 bases at V and 3 bases at J, with 16 bases in the middle. CDR1 is SNHLY, CDR2 FYNNEI, per germline.

The chain carries TRBV11-2 and TRBJ1-1; the D is unclear. The CDR3 extends over 13 amino acids. Looked up from germline, CDR1 is SGHAT and CDR2 is FQNNGV. V lost 1 base and J 3 bases, leaving 6 bases between the germline ends. The CDR3 DNA follows: TGTGCCAGCAGCTTAGCGAGGGACACTGAAGCTTTCTTT. Protein: CASSLARDTEAFF.

V gene TRBV12-3 or TRBV12-4 combines with J gene TRBJ2-1; 7 nucleotides match TRBD1. The CDR3 sequence is 15 residues long. The ends lost 2 bases at V and 6 bases at J; junction bases unmatched: 7. The CDR3 here is CASSLPTGLSNEQFF. The DNA of the CDR3 is TGTGCCAGCAGTTTACCGACAGGGCTGAGCAATGAGCAGTTCTTC.

This clonotype came up a few times. The V and J genes are TRBV27 and TRBJ2-7; D remains unclear. The CDR3 runs 14 residues. The germline V gene has CDR1 MNHEY and CDR2 SMNVEV (reference sequence). V was clipped by 1 base and J by 0 bases, with 7 bases between them. This CDR3 reads CASSLLQDSYEQYF. The CDR3, as DNA: TGTGCCAGCAGTTTATTACAAGACTCCTACGAGCAGTACTTC.

The rearrangement uses TRBV7-2 and TRBJ2-6; D might be TRBD2 (6 bases). The CDR3 is 17 amino acids. The germline gives CDR1 SGHTA, CDR2 FQGNSA. V was cut by 0 bases and J by 1 base, with 10 bases left in between. The CDR3 bases are TGTGCCAGCAGCTTAGCGGGACTCTCTTCTGGGGCCAACGTCCTGACTTTC. As protein: CASSLAGLSSGANVLTF.